Listed below are T cell receptor beta chains from one sample, sequenced in a study of T cell responses to AZD1222 COVID-19 vaccine. The data were produced by immunoSEQ multiplex PCR, yet TCRdb's version contains in-frame clones alone and is incomplete. The profile covers 85,000 to 95,000 clones, with over 75% appearing a single time and 5.5% taken by the ten largest. Sequenced material: peripheral blood, taken 28 days after the second AZD1222 dose. These receptors came from an adult who received the AZD1222 COVID-19 vaccine. The CDR3 runs from the conserved cysteine through the conserved F or W. The order of the fields is CDR3 protein, V gene, J gene.

CDR3aa: CASSLGQPNLFF; v_gene: TRBV11-1; j_gene: TRBJ2-1
CDR3aa: CASSRIESWGRGTEAFF; v_gene: TRBV5-4; j_gene: TRBJ1-1
CDR3aa: CASSPRPGEAFF; v_gene: TRBV18; j_gene: TRBJ1-1
CDR3aa: CASSSPRLTGGEAFF; v_gene: TRBV11-3; j_gene: TRBJ1-1
CDR3aa: CASSGEGMSTGELFF; v_gene: TRBV2; j_gene: TRBJ2-2
CDR3aa: CASSQGGSREQYF; v_gene: TRBV4-1; j_gene: TRBJ2-7
CDR3aa: CASLGADYGYTF; v_gene: TRBV5-1; j_gene: TRBJ1-2
CDR3aa: CASRNRAPPNYGYTF; v_gene: TRBV6-5; j_gene: TRBJ1-2
CDR3aa: CASSRSTGGRTNEKLFF; v_gene: TRBV3-1/TRBV3-2; j_gene: TRBJ1-4
CDR3aa: CASNPTGAAGELFF; v_gene: TRBV27; j_gene: TRBJ2-2
CDR3aa: CASSEDFSFNTEAFF; v_gene: TRBV25-1; j_gene: TRBJ1-1
CDR3aa: CASSEQEGYNQPQHF; v_gene: TRBV2; j_gene: TRBJ1-5
CDR3aa: CASSFVQGRYEQYF; v_gene: TRBV28; j_gene: TRBJ2-7
CDR3aa: CASRELGTGPNQPQHF; v_gene: TRBV28; j_gene: TRBJ1-5
CDR3aa: CASSLFLAGTPSYEQYF; v_gene: TRBV5-8; j_gene: TRBJ2-7
CDR3aa: CASSFQENTEAFF; v_gene: TRBV19; j_gene: TRBJ1-1
CDR3aa: CASSYSGSFNTEAFF; v_gene: TRBV6-5; j_gene: TRBJ1-1
CDR3aa: CASSLVGQGNSPLHF; v_gene: TRBV5-1; j_gene: TRBJ1-6
CDR3aa: CASSYLTGNTEAFF; v_gene: TRBV6-5; j_gene: TRBJ1-1
CDR3aa: CASSLGSGGASGYGYTF; v_gene: TRBV5-4; j_gene: TRBJ1-2
CDR3aa: CASSVAWFYTF; v_gene: TRBV9; j_gene: TRBJ1-2
CDR3aa: CASSLMTVGGNEQFF; v_gene: TRBV5-4; j_gene: TRBJ2-1
CDR3aa: CASSFDSSYNSPLHF; v_gene: TRBV28; j_gene: TRBJ1-6
CDR3aa: CAISGSGGKGTEAFF; v_gene: TRBV10-3; j_gene: TRBJ1-1
CDR3aa: CASSPGHNYGYTF; v_gene: TRBV14; j_gene: TRBJ1-2
CDR3aa: CASSPQGAGNTIYF; v_gene: TRBV11-3; j_gene: TRBJ1-3
CDR3aa: CASRDRYQFSLHF; v_gene: TRBV10-2; j_gene: TRBJ1-6
CDR3aa: CASSQSHPDKEQYF; v_gene: TRBV23-1; j_gene: TRBJ2-7
CDR3aa: CASSLDEGTPRGAFF; v_gene: TRBV5-4; j_gene: TRBJ1-1
CDR3aa: CASSYASGGYTF; v_gene: TRBV6-2/TRBV6-3; j_gene: TRBJ1-2
CDR3aa: CASRTDLYNEQFF; v_gene: TRBV7-9; j_gene: TRBJ2-1
CDR3aa: CASSLGLGGEKLFF; v_gene: TRBV27; j_gene: TRBJ1-4
CDR3aa: CAWYGDTYNEQFF; v_gene: TRBV30; j_gene: TRBJ2-1
CDR3aa: CASSVQSLTEVNSPLHF; v_gene: TRBV9; j_gene: TRBJ1-6
CDR3aa: CASSISFGGVGYNQPQHF; v_gene: TRBV19; j_gene: TRBJ1-5